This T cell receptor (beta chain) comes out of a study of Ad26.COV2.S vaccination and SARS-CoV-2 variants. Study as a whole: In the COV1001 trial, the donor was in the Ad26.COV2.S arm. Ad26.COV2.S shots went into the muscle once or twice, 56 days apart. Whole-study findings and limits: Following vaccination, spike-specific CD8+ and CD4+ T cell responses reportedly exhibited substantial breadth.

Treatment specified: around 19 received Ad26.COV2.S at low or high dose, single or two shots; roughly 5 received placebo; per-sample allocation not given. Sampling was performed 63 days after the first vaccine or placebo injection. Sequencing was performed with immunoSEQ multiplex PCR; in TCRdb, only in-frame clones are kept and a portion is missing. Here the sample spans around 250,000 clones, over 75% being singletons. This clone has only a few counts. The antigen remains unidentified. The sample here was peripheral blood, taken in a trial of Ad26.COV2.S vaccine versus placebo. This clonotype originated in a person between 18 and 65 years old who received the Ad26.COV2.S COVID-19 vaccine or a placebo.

The CDR3 sequence: CASSLPDSNLYYGYTF. The DNA of the CDR3 is TGCGCCAGCAGCTTGCCAGACTCGAACCTATACTATGGCTACACCTTC. The chain combines TRBV5-1 with TRBJ1-2; no clear D. The germline V gene has CDR1 SGHRS and CDR2 YFSETQ. The CDR3 length is 16 residues. The V and J ends lost 1 base and 3 bases respectively, with 16 bases between them.